This TCR beta chain was sequenced for a study of shared clonotypes between healthy human individuals. Findings and limits, study-wide: Some clonotypes were shared by all four sorted-subset donors, while others were not shared. The non-shared ones had lower generation probabilities than the shared ones. Deeper or shallower sequencing was expected to change how clonotypes are shared among donors.

Selected positively for CCR7 and CD45RO-negative, naive CD8 cells excluded terminally differentiated effector memory CD45RA+ cells. Data came from immunoSEQ multiplex PCR; TCRdb stores just in-frame clones and leaves some out. The sample consists of roughly 570,000 clones, more than 95% of them appearing once. This CDR3 is 13 amino acids long. The junction had 2 bases not matched to a gene; V was cut back by 6 bases and J by 2 bases. Germline assignment: CDR1 MNHEY and CDR2 SMNVEV (reference sequence). Comment on this clone: Its antigen is as yet unknown.

This TCR derives from a man aged 25-40 years in good health. The sequenced sample was naive CD8+ T cells sorted from blood. This sequence joins TRBV27 and TRBJ2-3; 7 bases are shared with TRBD1. CDR3 sequence (DNA): TGTGCCAGCAGGGGACAGAACACAGATACGCAGTATTTT. Translated: CASRGQNTDTQYF.